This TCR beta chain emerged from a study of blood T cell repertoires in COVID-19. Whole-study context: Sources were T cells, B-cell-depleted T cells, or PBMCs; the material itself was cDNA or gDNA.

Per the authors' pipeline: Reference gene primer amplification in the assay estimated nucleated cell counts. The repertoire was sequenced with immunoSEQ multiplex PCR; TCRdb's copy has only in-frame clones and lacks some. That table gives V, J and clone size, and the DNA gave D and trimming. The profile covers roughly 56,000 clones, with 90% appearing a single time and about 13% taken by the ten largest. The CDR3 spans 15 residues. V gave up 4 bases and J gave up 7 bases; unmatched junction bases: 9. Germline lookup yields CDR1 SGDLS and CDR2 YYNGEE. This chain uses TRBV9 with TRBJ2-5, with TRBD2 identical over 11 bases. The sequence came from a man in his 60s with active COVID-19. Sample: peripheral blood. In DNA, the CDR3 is TGTGCCAGCAGCCCTAGGGGCGGACTAGCGGGGACCCAGTACTTC. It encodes CASSPRGGLAGTQYF.